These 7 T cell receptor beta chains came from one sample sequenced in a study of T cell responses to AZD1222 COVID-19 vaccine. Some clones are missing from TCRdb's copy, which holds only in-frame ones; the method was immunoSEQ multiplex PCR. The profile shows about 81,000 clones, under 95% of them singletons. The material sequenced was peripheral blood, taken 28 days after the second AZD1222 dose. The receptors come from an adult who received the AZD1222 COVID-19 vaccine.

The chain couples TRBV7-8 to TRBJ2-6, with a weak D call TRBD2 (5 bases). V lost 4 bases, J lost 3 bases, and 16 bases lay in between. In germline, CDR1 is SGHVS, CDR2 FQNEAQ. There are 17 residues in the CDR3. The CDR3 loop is CASSSTQRAGGANVLTF. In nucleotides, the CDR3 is TGTGCCAGCAGCTCAACTCAGAGGGCGGGTGGGGCCAACGTCCTGACTTTC.

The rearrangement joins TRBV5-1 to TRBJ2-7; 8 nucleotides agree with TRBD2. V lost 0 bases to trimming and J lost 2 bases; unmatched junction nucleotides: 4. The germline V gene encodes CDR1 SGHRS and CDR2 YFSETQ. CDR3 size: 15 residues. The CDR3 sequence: CASSLVTSGPYEQYF. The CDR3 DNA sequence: TGCGCCAGCAGCTTGGTTACTAGCGGTCCCTACGAGCAGTACTTC.

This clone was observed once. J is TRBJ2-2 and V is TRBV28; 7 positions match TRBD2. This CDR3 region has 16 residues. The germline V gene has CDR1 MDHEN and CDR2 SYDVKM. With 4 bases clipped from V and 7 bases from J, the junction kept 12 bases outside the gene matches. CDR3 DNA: TGTGCCAGCAGTTCTATAGCGGGTGTAACATTCGGGGAGCTGTTTTTT. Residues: CASSSIAGVTFGELFF.

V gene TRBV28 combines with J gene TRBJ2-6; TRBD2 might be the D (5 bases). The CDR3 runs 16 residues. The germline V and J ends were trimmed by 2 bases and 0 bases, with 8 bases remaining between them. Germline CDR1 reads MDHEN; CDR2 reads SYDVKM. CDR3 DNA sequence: TGTGCCAGCAGTTTAGGCGGGCTCTCTGGGGCCAACGTCCTGACTTTC. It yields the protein CASSLGGLSGANVLTF.

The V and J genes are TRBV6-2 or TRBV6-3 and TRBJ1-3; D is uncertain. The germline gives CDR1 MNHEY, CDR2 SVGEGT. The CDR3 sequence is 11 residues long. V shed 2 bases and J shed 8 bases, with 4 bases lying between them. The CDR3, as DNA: TGTGCCAGCAGTTACGGCCACACCATATATTTT. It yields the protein CASSYGHTIYF.

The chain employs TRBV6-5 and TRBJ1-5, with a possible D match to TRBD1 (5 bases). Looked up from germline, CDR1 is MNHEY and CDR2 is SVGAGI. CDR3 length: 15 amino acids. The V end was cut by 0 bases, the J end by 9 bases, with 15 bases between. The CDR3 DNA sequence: TGTGCCAGCAGTTACTCGACCCAGGGAGTTTGGCCCCAGCATTTT. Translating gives CASSYSTQGVWPQHF.

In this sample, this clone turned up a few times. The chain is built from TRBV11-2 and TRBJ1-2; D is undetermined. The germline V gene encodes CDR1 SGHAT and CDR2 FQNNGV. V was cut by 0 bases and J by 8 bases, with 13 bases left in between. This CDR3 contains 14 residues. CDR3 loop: CASSLEAGIRGYTF. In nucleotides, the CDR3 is TGTGCCAGCAGCTTAGAAGCGGGGATTCGGGGCTACACCTTC. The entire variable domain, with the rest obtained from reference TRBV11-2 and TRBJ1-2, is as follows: EAGVAQSPRYKIIEKRQSVAFWCNPISGHATLYWYQQILGQGPKLLIQFQNNGVVDDSQLPKDRFSAERLKGVDSTLKIQPAKLEDSAVYLCASSLEAGIRGYTFGSGTRLTVV.